The 20 T cell receptor beta chains below were found in one sample sequenced in a study of regulatory T cells in long-lasting Graves disease (dated by TCRdb to the early 2020s). The library was produced with multiplex PCR. The data were produced on an Illumina HiSeq 4000. TCR beta libraries were built with iRepertoire HTBI primers and Arm-PCR amplification of CDR3 regions. TCRdb reprocessed the public reads (quality trimming at Q25 with fastp, clone calling with MiXCR) and kept in-frame beta chains. Merged by CDR3 protein, the rows form single entries marked with the most common genes and DNA. The sample has about 620,000 distinct CDR3 sequences on record, approximately 15% of them singletons. The ten biggest clones cover more than 15% of the sample. The sample's time point, from its label and the paper: newly diagnosed GD, antithyroid drugs for less than 3 months. For both TCR sequencing and RNA sequencing, RNA was extracted from PBMCs using TRIzol.

The sample was also linked to a second study, of T cells in Graves' hyperthyroidism and ophthalmopathy.

The sample here was peripheral blood mononuclear cells (PBMCs), taken at new diagnosis, from a patient treated with antithyroid drugs. These receptors were collected from a woman between 25 and 40 years old with Graves disease. Donor details come from another sample of the same person, matched by shared clones.

In this sample, this clonotype turned up many times. This chain links TRBV28 with TRBJ1-6, with D unclear. There are 14 residues in the CDR3. V was trimmed by 5 bases and J by 10 bases, leaving 15 bases between them. Germline loops: CDR1 MDHEN, CDR2 SYDVKM. CDR3 bases: TGTGCCAGCAGTGTAATTCGAGGTTTATCACCCCTCCACTTT. It translates to CASSVIRGLSPLHF.

The rearrangement links TRBV20-1 to TRBJ2-5, with D unclear. The germline V gene has CDR1 DFQATT and CDR2 SNEGSKA (reference sequence). Trimming removed 6 bases at V and 2 bases at J, with 22 bases between. This CDR3 region has 16 residues. The CDR3 DNA reads as TGCAGTGCCAGTATACAGCTCAAGGGCCCTCAAGAGACCCAGTACTTC. Encoded protein: CSASIQLKGPQETQYF.

This clonotype was counted ten times or more. This rearrangement joins TRBV6-1 to TRBJ2-7; D unclear. This CDR3 comprises 17 residues. Germline-derived CDR1 and CDR2 are MNHNS and SASEGT. V was trimmed by 2 bases and J by 0 bases, leaving 17 bases between them. The CDR3 region is CASSEQSLGLVSYEQYF. The CDR3 DNA reads as TGTGCCAGCAGTGAACAATCTCTGGGTCTAGTCTCCTACGAGCAGTACTTC.

The rearrangement uses TRBV30 and TRBJ1-6; D not certain. V lost 1 base and J 4 bases, leaving 17 bases between the germline ends. This CDR3 is built from 17 residues. Looked up from germline, CDR1 is GTSNPN and CDR2 is SVGIG (reference sequence). The CDR3 loop is CAWSEFTQTLYNSPLHF. The CDR3 nucleotides read TGTGCCTGGAGTGAGTTTACACAGACATTATATAATTCACCCCTCCACTTT.

This clonotype was counted at least ten times. This rearrangement joins TRBV3-1 to TRBJ1-1, with 7 bases lining up with TRBD1. Germline-derived CDR1 and CDR2 are LGHDT and YNNKEL (reference sequence). Trimming cost V 4 bases and J 4 bases; bases outside gene matches: 9. CDR3 size: 15 residues. CDR3 bases: TGTGCCAGCAGCCCCCTAACAGGGGTCGCCACTGAAGCTTTCTTT. This sequence encodes CASSPLTGVATEAFF.

The table lists this clonotype with many counts. The chain combines TRBV11-3 with TRBJ1-1; 7 bases match TRBD1. Germline CDR1 reads SGHNT; CDR2 reads YENEEA. CDR3 length equals 13 residues. V dropped 4 bases and J dropped 3; count of bases not matched to a gene: 2. The CDR3 DNA is TGTGCCAGCAGCTATCAGGGGGACACTGAAGCTTTCTTT. This codes for CASSYQGDTEAFF.

This clonotype came up many times. The chain uses TRBV7-3 and TRBJ2-7, with 11 bases that match TRBD2. The V segment lost 6 bases and the J segment 5 bases; nucleotides outside the gene matches: 6. CDR1 and CDR2 (germline): SGHTA, FQGTGA. This CDR3 region has 14 residues. This CDR3 is CASSTTSGSNEQYF. The CDR3 coding sequence is TGTGCCAGCAGTACCACTAGCGGGAGTAACGAGCAGTACTTC.

Worth noting for this clonotype: This sequence may be a read error, since a much larger clone differs from it by one base. The V and J genes are TRBV19 and TRBJ1-5; D ambiguous. The CDR3 is 14 amino acids. CDR1 LNHDA and CDR2 SQIVND come from the germline V gene (reference sequence). This CDR3 is CASSIDSWNRPQHF. The CDR3 coding sequence is TGTGCCAGTAGTATAGACAGTTGGAATCGGCCCCAGCATTTT.

This clonotype was observed many times. CDR3 bases: TGTGCCAGCAGTTTAAGCGACAGGGTAAATGGCTACACCTTC. This codes for CASSLSDRVNGYTF. The V and J genes are TRBV12-3 or TRBV12-4 and TRBJ1-2; TRBD1 agrees at 7 bases. The length of the CDR3 is 14 residues. After removal of 2 bases from V and 6 bases from J, the junction contained 6 bases not matched to a gene.

This clonotype came up a few times. This may stem from a read error, because a much larger clone lies one nucleotide away. This chain uses TRBV2 with TRBJ2-1, with 11 bases matching TRBD1. TRBJ2-5 explains the end of the DNA better; the J call may be wrong. The CDR3 contains 16 residues. Germline lookup yields CDR1 SNHLY and CDR2 FYNNEI. The CDR3 reads CASRETRDRGQETQYF. The CDR3 nucleotides read TGTGCCAGCAGGGAAACGAGGGACAGGGGGCAAGAGACCCAGTACTTC.

The sample holds many counts of this clonotype. The V and J genes are TRBV3-1 and TRBJ2-7; TRBD2 matches at 10 bases. The J segment lost 1 base and the V segment lost 2 bases, leaving 5 bases of the junction unmatched. The germline gives CDR1 LGHDT, CDR2 YNNKEL (reference sequence). The CDR3 has 16 amino acids. The CDR3 sequence is CASSQHPSGSSYEQYF. CDR3 DNA: TGTGCCAGCAGCCAACACCCTAGCGGGAGTTCCTACGAGCAGTACTTC.

This clonotype was counted ten times or more. The CDR3 DNA reads TGTGCCAGCAGTGACGGGAGGGGGATGGGTCAGCCCCAGCATTTT. It specifies CASSDGRGMGQPQHF. This chain uses TRBV2 with TRBJ1-5; perhaps TRBD1 as D (6 bases). V shed 3 bases and J shed 6 bases, with 15 bases lying between them. The CDR3 spans 15 residues. In germline, CDR1 is SNHLY, CDR2 FYNNEI.

There are many counts of this clonotype. The V and J genes are TRBV27 and TRBJ1-2, with 9 bases fitting TRBD1. The CDR3 covers 13 residues. In germline, CDR1 is MNHEY, CDR2 SMNVEV (reference sequence). Trimming cost V 7 bases and J 5 bases; bases outside gene matches: 5. The CDR3 sequence is CASIGDRVYGYTF. The CDR3 nucleotides read TGTGCCAGCATTGGGGACAGGGTATATGGCTACACCTTC.

The chain is built from TRBV7-2 and TRBJ2-3; TRBD2 matches 7 bases. The CDR3 runs 19 residues. Germline V gene sequence: CDR1 SGHTA, CDR2 FQGNSA. J was trimmed by 7 bases and V by 4 bases; bases with no gene match: 23. The CDR3 DNA is TGTGCCAGCAGCTATTTACCTAATCTGACGGGAGGACGGGGGTATACGCAGTATTTT. Translating gives CASSYLPNLTGGRGYTQYF.

In its sample, this clonotype was seen many times. The chain recombines TRBV6-1 with TRBJ1-1; 9 bases align to TRBD1. In germline, CDR1 is MNHNS, CDR2 SASEGT. CDR3 size: 14 residues. The V and J ends lost 9 bases and 5 bases, in that order; junction bases with no gene match: 10. The CDR3 nucleotides are TGTGCCAGTAACACAGGGGGCAAAATGACTGAAGCTTTCTTT. Its protein product is CASNTGGKMTEAFF.

The chain uses TRBV5-6 and TRBJ2-5; D might be TRBD2 (6 bases). The germline V gene encodes CDR1 SGHDT and CDR2 YYEEEE. The CDR3 has 16 residues. Trimming left V 0 bases short and J 5 bases short, with 17 bases between. The CDR3 sequence: CASSLGPSAVVETQYF. CDR3 DNA: TGTGCCAGCAGCTTGGGACCTAGCGCGGTAGTGGAGACCCAGTACTTC.

This clonotype was observed a handful of times. This chain connects TRBV6-1 to TRBJ2-7, with 12 bases identical to TRBD2. The length of the CDR3 is 14 residues. Germline assignment: CDR1 MNHNS and CDR2 SASEGT. Losses at the gene ends were 7 bases for V and 3 bases for J; bases not matched to a gene: 4. The CDR3 loop reads CASKQLAGGYEQYF. CDR3 DNA sequence: TGTGCCAGCAAGCAACTAGCGGGGGGCTACGAGCAGTACTTC.

This chain joins TRBV7-2 and TRBJ2-2; 7 positions match TRBD1. Germline assignment: CDR1 SGHTA and CDR2 FQGNSA. The CDR3 length is 13 residues. Trimming removed 6 bases from V and 6 bases from J; junction bases left unmatched: 4. CDR3 in DNA: TGTGCCAGCAGGACAGGGTTGGCCGGGGAGCTGTTTTTT. Protein sequence: CASRTGLAGELFF.

The sample holds many counts of this clonotype. V gene TRBV2 combines with J gene TRBJ2-2; a possible D gene is TRBD1 (6 bases). This CDR3 region has 11 residues. Germline CDR1 SNHLY, CDR2 FYNNEI. V was clipped by 8 bases and J by 5 bases, with 6 bases between them. The CDR3, as DNA: TGTGCCAGCGGACAGACCGGGGAGCTGTTTTTT. Its protein product is CASGQTGELFF.

This clonotype was observed many times. This sequence joins TRBV28 and TRBJ2-1; D gene uncertain. V shed 6 bases and J shed 6 bases, with 18 bases lying between them. Per the germline V gene, CDR1 is MDHEN and CDR2 is SYDVKM. The CDR3 is 15 residues long. CDR3 amino acids: CASRFRQTNTNEQFF. The CDR3 DNA follows: TGTGCCAGCAGATTTCGGCAAACTAACACCAATGAGCAGTTCTTC.